Each of the 24 T cell receptor beta chains below was sequenced from the same sample in a study of early T cells in non-severe SARS-CoV-2 infection. MiXCR, run by TCRdb on the 5' RACE reads, gives a single entry per CDR3 protein. This sample yields about 60,000 distinct CDR3 sequences, of which approximately 13% are seen a single time; 4% to 4.5% belongs to the top ten. What was sequenced was whole blood. The receptor set was obtained from an adult who was a healthcare worker with PCR-confirmed SARS-CoV-2 infection or an uninfected control (not recorded which).

This clonotype has just a few counts. The chain joins TRBV30 to TRBJ1-3; D unresolved. Germline CDR1 GTSNPN, CDR2 SVGIG (reference sequence). V was shortened by 3 bases and J by 2 bases, with 8 bases between the two germline ends. The CDR3 runs to 13 residues. In DNA form, the CDR3 reads TGTGCCTGGAGAGGGCCGGCTGGAAACACCATATATTTT. Its protein product is CAWRGPAGNTIYF.

This clonotype was detected ten times or more. The chain has TRBV28 and TRBJ2-5; D is unresolved. CDR1 is MDHEN and CDR2 is SYDVKM in the germline V gene. The V end was cut by 8 bases, the J end by 4 bases, with 17 bases between. CDR3 size: 14 residues. The CDR3 DNA reads TGTGCCAGCTCCTCCGGCGCGCTCGTAGAGACCCAGTACTTC. Translation: CASSSGALVETQYF.

The rearrangement joins TRBV5-1 to TRBJ2-3; 12 nucleotides match TRBD2. The ends lost 1 base at V and 6 bases at J; junction bases unmatched: 6. The V gene's germline CDR1 is SGHRS and CDR2 YFSETQ. CDR3 length: 16 residues. As DNA, the CDR3 is TGCGCCAGCAGCTTGACACTAGCGGGGGGCCTGGATACGCAGTATTTT. It specifies CASSLTLAGGLDTQYF.

The sample holds a few counts of this clonotype. The chain has TRBV27 and TRBJ2-5, with D unresolved. CDR3 size: 14 residues. V was pared by 10 bases and J by 2 bases, with 17 bases between. The germline V gene has CDR1 MNHEY and CDR2 SMNVEV (reference sequence). CDR3 region: CAIFGRGWQETQYF. In DNA, the CDR3 is TGTGCCATATTTGGAAGAGGTTGGCAAGAGACCCAGTACTTC.

This clonotype was counted ten times or more. The chain combines TRBV12-3 or TRBV12-4 with TRBJ2-5; D is perhaps TRBD1 (5 bases). V was clipped by 3 bases and J by 5 bases, with 16 bases between them. The CDR3 totals 15 residues. CDR3 DNA: TGTGCCAGCAGTTTTGAACCTTTAAGGGGTGAGACCCAGTACTTC. This translates into CASSFEPLRGETQYF.

This clonotype was observed many times. V is TRBV11-2 and J is TRBJ2-1; tentatively, D is TRBD1 (6 bases). CDR1 and CDR2 (germline): SGHAT, FQNNGV. The CDR3 sequence is 12 residues long. The ends were cut back, 0 bases at V and 13 bases at J, with 10 bases in the middle. CDR3 amino acids: CASSLDGGHQFF. The CDR3 DNA is TGTGCCAGCAGCTTAGATGGGGGCCACCAGTTCTTC.

This clonotype was counted between two and nine times. The chain combines TRBV7-9 with TRBJ1-1; D possibly corresponds to TRBD1 (6 bases). Trimming shortened V by 4 bases and J by 0 bases, and 18 bases separated the two germline ends. The CDR3 loop spans 17 amino acids. Germline values: CDR1 SEHNR, CDR2 FQNEAQ (reference sequence). The CDR3 DNA is TGTGCCAGCAGCTCCCCGAAATGGGACACGATGAACACTGAAGCTTTCTTT. Translation: CASSSPKWDTMNTEAFF.

The gene calls are TRBV19 and TRBJ2-5; perhaps TRBD1 as D (7 bases). Trimming shortened V by 5 bases and J by 5 bases, and 18 bases separated the two germline ends. The CDR3 spans 15 residues. CDR1 is LNHDA and CDR2 is SQIVND in the germline V gene (reference sequence). The CDR3 protein is CASSPTEGASETQYF. The CDR3 DNA reads TGTGCCAGTAGTCCGACGGAGGGGGCTTCTGAGACCCAGTACTTC. Together with reference TRBV19 and TRBJ2-5, the CDR3 gives the full variable domain: DGGITQSPKYLFRKEGQNVTLSCEQNLNHDAMYWYRQDPGQGLRLIYYSQIVNDFQKGDIAEGYSVSREKKESFPLTVTSAQKNPTAFYLCASSPTEGASETQYFGPGTRLLVL.

The rearrangement uses TRBV24-1 and TRBJ1-5; 7 bases map to TRBD1. The trim removed 2 bases at V and 5 bases at J, leaving 5 bases unmatched. CDR3 size: 15 residues. Germline CDR1 KGHDR, CDR2 SFDVKD. The CDR3 DNA follows: TGTGCCACCAGTGATTACGACAGGGTCGATCAGCCCCAGCATTTT. Its protein product is CATSDYDRVDQPQHF.

This clonotype occurred a few times. The chain combines TRBV9 with TRBJ2-3; 9 nucleotides line up with TRBD2. CDR3 length: 16 amino acids. V shed 3 bases and J 2 bases; nucleotides not matched to a gene: 7. From germline, CDR1 is SGDLS and CDR2 YYNGEE. The CDR3 DNA is TGTGCCAGCAGCGAAGCAGCGGGAGGAGCCACAGATACGCAGTATTTT. Translation gives CASSEAAGGATDTQYF.

This clonotype came up many times. This chain connects TRBV12-3 or TRBV12-4 to TRBJ1-2, with D uncertain. The CDR3 spans 15 residues. Trimming removed 3 bases from V and 0 bases from J, with 11 bases in between. The DNA of the CDR3 is TGTGCCAGCAGTTTCACGGCGGGAGCTAACTATGGCTACACCTTC. Translation: CASSFTAGANYGYTF.

A few counts support this clonotype. This rearrangement joins TRBV5-1 to TRBJ1-1; maybe TRBD1 (6 bases). The CDR3 sequence is 14 residues long. V lost 5 bases to trimming and J lost 5 bases, with 16 bases between them. CDR1 and CDR2 (germline): SGHRS, YFSETQ. The CDR3 spells CASSPQGLETEAFF. The CDR3 DNA reads as TGCGCCAGCAGTCCCCAGGGGCTTGAGACTGAAGCTTTCTTT.

V and J are TRBV3-1 and TRBJ2-5; D is undetermined. V gave up 2 bases and J gave up 1 base, with 8 bases separating them. The germline V gene encodes CDR1 LGHDT and CDR2 YNNKEL (reference sequence). CDR3 length: 14 residues. The CDR3 coding sequence is TGTGCCAGCAGCCAAAGGGTGGCCCAAGAGACCCAGTACTTC. Translating it yields CASSQRVAQETQYF.

The chain recombines TRBV6-5 with TRBJ2-1, with 11 positions matching TRBD2. The length of the CDR3 is 15 residues. Germline CDR1 reads MNHEY; CDR2 reads SVGAGI. The ends lost 10 bases at V and 3 bases at J; junction bases unmatched: 8. The CDR3 region is CANSRSGGGYNEQFF. The CDR3, as DNA: TGTGCCAACAGCCGTAGCGGGGGGGGCTACAATGAGCAGTTCTTC.

The J gene is TRBJ2-6, the V gene TRBV11-2; 9 bases line up with TRBD1. Germline V gene sequence: CDR1 SGHAT, CDR2 FQNNGV. The V gene end was trimmed by 6 bases and the J gene end by 2 bases; junction bases not matched to a gene: 8. The CDR3 consists of 17 residues. DNA for the CDR3: TGTGCCAGCAGGATGGGACAGGGTACGGCTGGGGCCAACGTCCTGACTTTC. Residues: CASRMGQGTAGANVLTF.

The chain is built from TRBV28 and TRBJ1-2; 7 nucleotides align to TRBD1. V lost 8 bases to trimming and J lost 7 bases; unmatched junction nucleotides: 10. The germline gives CDR1 MDHEN, CDR2 SYDVKM. The CDR3 totals 13 residues. The CDR3 bases are TGTGCCAGCGGACCCGGGACAGTTCGTGGCTACACCTTC. This encodes CASGPGTVRGYTF.

This clonotype was observed a few times. The chain joins TRBV7-9 to TRBJ2-7; maybe TRBD2 (7 bases). There are 14 residues in the CDR3. The V end lost 3 bases, the J end lost 6 bases, and 15 bases lay between the germline ends. Germline V gene lookup returns CDR1 SEHNR and CDR2 FQNEAQ (reference sequence). In nucleotides, the CDR3 is TGTGCCAGCAGCTTCTTACAGGGAGGGGGCGAGCAGTACTTC. Encoded protein: CASSFLQGGGEQYF. Filled out from reference TRBV7-9 and TRBJ2-7, the complete variable domain reads DTGVSQNPRHKITKRGQNVTFRCDPISEHNRLYWYRQTLGQGPEFLTYFQNEAQLEKSRLLSDRFSAERPKGSFSTLEIQRTEQGDSAMYLCASSFLQGGGEQYFGPGTRLTVT.

Many counts were recorded for this clonotype. The genes are TRBV2 and TRBJ1-2; D unresolved. From germline, CDR1 is SNHLY and CDR2 FYNNEI. V was cut by 2 bases and J by 8 bases, with 9 bases left in between. The CDR3 is 12 amino acids. Here the CDR3 DNA reads TGTGCCAGCAGTGAATACGGGCCCGGCTACACCTTC. It specifies CASSEYGPGYTF. Drawing the rest from reference TRBV2 and TRBJ1-2, the complete variable domain is EPEVTQTPSHQVTQMGQEVILRCVPISNHLYFYWYRQILGQKVEFLVSFYNNEISEKSEIFDDQFSVERPDGSNFTLKIRSTKLEDSAMYFCASSEYGPGYTFGSGTRLTVV.

This chain links TRBV18 with TRBJ2-6; possibly TRBD1 for D (6 bases). CDR3 length: 18 residues. V was cut by 3 bases and J by 5 bases, with 20 bases left in between. Germline values: CDR1 KGHSH, CDR2 LQKENI. The CDR3 sequence: CASSPVYRVVDRANVLTF. The CDR3 DNA sequence: TGTGCCAGCTCACCCGTCTACAGGGTCGTTGACAGGGCCAACGTCCTGACTTTC.

This clonotype was counted at least ten times. This sequence joins TRBV5-6 and TRBJ1-2; D is undetermined. Germline assignment: CDR1 SGHDT and CDR2 YYEEEE. V was trimmed by 5 bases and J by 2 bases, leaving 10 bases between them. The CDR3 contains 13 residues. CDR3 sequence reads: CASRPTANYGYTF. As DNA, the CDR3 is TGTGCCAGCAGACCAACAGCAAACTATGGCTACACCTTC.

This clonotype was observed at least ten times. The chain links TRBV6-6 to TRBJ2-7; D is uncertain. Trimming removed 6 bases at V and 2 bases at J, with 8 bases between. This CDR3 spans 12 amino acids. The V gene's germline CDR1 is MNHNY and CDR2 SVGAGI (reference sequence). The chain's CDR3 is CASRTTTYEQYF. CDR3 DNA: TGTGCCAGCAGGACGACAACCTACGAGCAGTACTTC.

This clonotype was seen repeatedly, ten times or more. The chain recombines TRBV28 with TRBJ1-4; a possible D gene is TRBD1 (5 bases). Trimming shortened V by 2 bases and J by 7 bases, and 11 bases separated the two germline ends. The CDR3 loop spans 14 amino acids. CDR1 and CDR2 (germline): MDHEN, SYDVKM. The CDR3 sequence is CASSLEGQREKLFF. In nucleotides, the CDR3 is TGTGCCAGCAGTTTAGAAGGACAACGTGAAAAACTGTTTTTT.

This clonotype was observed a few times. This chain uses TRBV6-5 with TRBJ2-7, with a weak D call TRBD1 (6 bases). Germline V gives CDR1 MNHEY, CDR2 SVGAGI. CDR3 length: 14 amino acids. V was cut by 6 bases and J by 4 bases, with 16 bases left in between. Here the CDR3 DNA reads TGTGCCAGCAGCCACCGGGACACCTATTACGAGCAGTACTTC. Translation gives CASSHRDTYYEQYF.

Worth noting for this clonotype: The junction shows a germline mismatch at one end, possibly a read error. The V call is TRBV5-1, the J call TRBJ2-7; TRBD2 is a possible D gene (6 bases). CDR3 length: 16 residues. The V gene's germline CDR1 is SGHRS and CDR2 YFSETQ. CDR3 in amino acids: CTSSLSTAGNTYEQYF. The CDR3 nucleotides read TGCACCAGCAGCTTGTCTACAGCGGGTAATACCTACGAGCAGTACTTC.